This TCR beta chain is from a study of shared clonotypes between healthy human individuals. Overall study context: A couple of female and a few male donors aged 18 to 49 were enrolled.

Sequencing was performed with immunoSEQ multiplex PCR; in TCRdb, only in-frame clones are kept and a portion is missing. Found here are about 2.3 million clones, roughly 92% of them singletons; the top ten hold approximately 0.41%. Study findings and constraints: Only blood was sampled, and tissue TCR repertoires likely differ from blood ones.

In the case of this clone: The antigen is undetermined.

The V end was cut by 8 bases, the J end by 0 bases, with 8 bases between. The CDR3 consists of 13 residues. Per the germline V gene, CDR1 is MNHNS and CDR2 is SASEGT. The chain combines TRBV6-1 with TRBJ2-1, with a possible D match to TRBD1 (6 bases). The sequenced sample consisted of naive CD4+ T cells from PBMCs. Subset reported: CD45RA+ positively selected. The clonotype comes from a man in his late teens or twenties in good health. Some clones in this sample may be carry-over from other donors' samples. CDR3 DNA sequence: TGTGCCAGCCTGGGGGCCTCCTACAATGAGCAGTTCTTC. Protein sequence: CASLGASYNEQFF.